Shown below are 20 T cell receptor beta chains from a single sample sequenced in a study of blood T cell repertoires in COVID-19. The repertoire was sequenced with immunoSEQ multiplex PCR; TCRdb's copy has only in-frame clones and lacks some. The table has 140,000 to 150,000 clones, roughly 77% seen once. Material: peripheral blood. The receptors shown here come from a man between 60 and 75 years old with acute or convalescent COVID-19.

The rearrangement uses TRBV2 and TRBJ2-7; D is possibly TRBD1 (6 bases). Trimming shortened V by 4 bases and J by 6 bases, and 16 bases separated the two germline ends. CDR3 length: 14 residues. Looked up from germline, CDR1 is SNHLY and CDR2 is FYNNEI. The CDR3 is CASSGTVQTGEQYF. CDR3 sequence (DNA): TGTGCCAGCAGTGGGACAGTTCAGACGGGCGAGCAGTACTTC.

The chain links TRBV11-3 to TRBJ2-1, with D possibly matching TRBD2 (5 bases). This CDR3 has 16 amino acids. Germline values: CDR1 SGHNT, CDR2 YENEEA. Trimming removed 1 base from V and 2 bases from J, with 12 bases in between. CDR3 sequence reads: CASSLVASGTYNEQFF. CDR3 DNA sequence: TGTGCCAGCAGCTTAGTAGCCAGCGGAACCTACAATGAGCAGTTCTTC. Based on the CDR3 plus reference TRBV11-3 and TRBJ2-1, the full variable domain is EAGVVQSPRYKIIEKKQPVAFWCNPISGHNTLYWYLQNLGQGPELLIRYENEEAVDDSQLPKDRFSAERLKGVDSTLKIQPAELGDSAVYLCASSLVASGTYNEQFFGPGTRLTVL.

The chain couples TRBV3-1 (or the pseudogene TRBV3-2) to TRBJ1-6; 8 positions match TRBD1. The CDR3 sequence is 15 residues long. CDR1 is LGHDT and CDR2 is YNNKEL in the germline V gene (reference sequence). Trimming took 0 bases from V and 10 from J; bases not matched to a gene: 5. The CDR3 here is CASSQDRGLGSPLHF. DNA for the CDR3: TGTGCCAGCAGCCAAGACAGGGGGCTGGGGTCACCCCTCCACTTT.

The CDR3 DNA is TGTGCCAGCAGTGAAATCATTTACGGCTCCTACGAGCAGTACTTC. Protein: CASSEIIYGSYEQYF. This chain uses TRBV6-1 with TRBJ2-7; D gene unclear. The germline CDR1 and CDR2 sequences are MNHNS and SASEGT. V was pared by 2 bases and J by 0 bases, with 11 bases between. The CDR3 loop spans 15 amino acids.

In its sample, this clone was seen a few times. The chain recombines TRBV9 with TRBJ2-2; no clear D gene. Germline-derived CDR1 and CDR2 are SGDLS and YYNGEE. This CDR3 has 13 residues. V was shortened by 6 bases and J by 6 bases, with 12 bases between the two germline ends. CDR3 nucleotides: TGTGCCAGCACCTCGTATCAGTCCGGGGAGCTGTTTTTT. This encodes CASTSYQSGELFF.

Concerning this clone: Within the sample, other DNA sequences also encode this same CDR3. DNA for the CDR3: TGTGCCAGCAGTTTACGACAGAACTATGGCTACACCTTC. Residues: CASSLRQNYGYTF. The chain combines TRBV28 with TRBJ1-2; TRBD1 is a possible D gene (5 bases). The CDR3 is 13 residues long. Deletions cut 2 bases from V and 2 bases from J, with 6 bases between. Looked up from germline, CDR1 is MDHEN and CDR2 is SYDVKM.

The chain links TRBV13 to TRBJ2-1; 7 nucleotides line up with TRBD1. Trimming removed 1 base from V and 8 bases from J; junction bases left unmatched: 2. CDR1 is PRHDT and CDR2 is FYEKMQ in the germline V gene (reference sequence). This CDR3 has 13 residues. CDR3 nucleotide sequence: TGTGCCAGCAGCTTAGAGACAGGGCATGAGCAGTTCTTC. This gives the protein CASSLETGHEQFF.

This chain uses TRBV28 with TRBJ2-5; TRBD2 agrees at 8 bases. The V and J ends lost 3 bases and 1 base, in that order; junction bases with no gene match: 4. CDR3 length equals 15 residues. Per germline, CDR1 MDHEN and CDR2 SYDVKM. CDR3 sequence (DNA): TGTGCCAGCAGTTTTATCGGGAGGGGCCAAGAGACCCAGTACTTC. Residues: CASSFIGRGQETQYF.

This clone was found once. The chain has TRBV5-4 and TRBJ2-2, with D possibly matching TRBD2 (7 bases). The V end was cut by 2 bases, the J end by 7 bases, with 12 bases between. The CDR3 is 14 amino acids. Germline lookup yields CDR1 SGHNT and CDR2 YYREEE (reference sequence). DNA of the CDR3: TGTGCCAGCAGCTTACAGGGAGGGGTCGGGGAGCTGTTTTTT. This codes for CASSLQGGVGELFF.

The chain carries TRBV3-1 (or the pseudogene TRBV3-2) and TRBJ2-3; D not resolved. CDR1 is LGHDT and CDR2 is YNNKEL in the germline V gene (reference sequence). V lost 1 base and J 12 bases, leaving 14 bases between the germline ends. CDR3 length: 13 residues. CDR3 nucleotide sequence: TGTGCCAGCAGCCAAGCATTGGAGTCTAGTCAGTATTTT. This codes for CASSQALESSQYF.

The chain carries TRBV9 and TRBJ2-7; possible D gene TRBD1, 6 bases. Between the trimmed V and J ends, which lost 4 bases and 3 bases, there was a span of 17 bases. The CDR3 is 15 residues long. The V gene's germline CDR1 is SGDLS and CDR2 YYNGEE. CDR3 nucleotide sequence: TGTGCCAGCAGCCCCCAATTAGTACAGGGCTACGAGCAGTACTTC. As protein: CASSPQLVQGYEQYF.

The chain employs TRBV4-2 and TRBJ2-7, with 16 bases identical to TRBD2. This CDR3 region has 21 residues. The J segment lost 3 bases and the V segment lost 4 bases, leaving 18 bases of the junction unmatched. Germline V gene data show CDR1 as LGHNA and CDR2 as YNFKEQ. CDR3 bases: TGTGCCAGCAGCCCCCTAAACTACGGGACTAGCGGGAGGGCGAGGGGCTACGAGCAGTACTTC. Translating it yields CASSPLNYGTSGRARGYEQYF.

This clone was seen only once. The CDR3 here is CASSWAPGLYEQYF. As DNA, the CDR3 is TGTGCCAGTAGTTGGGCACCTGGACTCTACGAGCAGTACTTC. The genes are TRBV19 and TRBJ2-7, with D possibly TRBD2 on 5 matching bases. Per germline, CDR1 LNHDA and CDR2 SQIVND (reference sequence). The V end lost 5 bases, the J end lost 3 bases, and 14 bases lay between the germline ends. The CDR3 consists of 14 residues.

This chain uses TRBV20-1 with TRBJ1-1; D is uncertain. Germline-derived CDR1 and CDR2 are DFQATT and SNEGSKA (reference sequence). V was trimmed by 6 bases and J by 5 bases, leaving 10 bases between them. CDR3 length equals 11 residues. Here the CDR3 reads CSAPRRTEAFF. The CDR3 DNA sequence: TGCAGTGCCCCTCGGAGGACTGAAGCTTTCTTT.

This chain uses TRBV5-4 with TRBJ1-3; D not resolved. The CDR3 has 16 residues. Trimming shortened V by 0 bases and J by 3 bases, and 13 bases separated the two germline ends. From germline, CDR1 is SGHNT and CDR2 YYREEE (reference sequence). CDR3 sequence: CASSLDPTPGGNTIYF. The DNA of the CDR3 is TGTGCCAGCAGCTTGGATCCCACCCCAGGTGGAAACACCATATATTTT.

The V gene is TRBV4-1, the J gene TRBJ1-5; tentatively, D is TRBD1 (6 bases). CDR3 size: 16 residues. Germline-derived CDR1 and CDR2 are MGHRA and YSYEKL. Trimming left V 1 base short and J 5 bases short, with 15 bases between. CDR3 sequence: CASSQVPFRGHQPQHF. The CDR3, as DNA: TGCGCCAGCAGCCAAGTCCCCTTCAGGGGCCATCAGCCCCAGCATTTT.

V and J are TRBV4-2 and TRBJ1-1; D not certain. The germline V gene has CDR1 LGHNA and CDR2 YNFKEQ. The ends were cut back, 4 bases at V and 4 bases at J, with 7 bases in the middle. The CDR3 has 12 amino acids. CDR3 residues: CASSLGSTEAFF. The CDR3 DNA is TGTGCCAGCAGCCTAGGGAGCACTGAAGCTTTCTTT.

The rearrangement uses TRBV18 and TRBJ1-3; possibly TRBD1 for D (5 bases). Germline values: CDR1 KGHSH, CDR2 LQKENI. The length of the CDR3 is 14 residues. The V end lost 8 bases, the J end lost 8 bases, and 19 bases lay between the germline ends. CDR3 in amino acids: CASTGSQGLDTIYF. CDR3 DNA: TGTGCCAGCACCGGGTCCCAGGGACTTGACACCATATATTTT.

The chain uses TRBV6-5 and TRBJ2-7; D perhaps matches TRBD2 (6 bases). Germline values: CDR1 MNHEY, CDR2 SVGAGI. V was shortened by 6 bases and J by 6 bases, with 21 bases between the two germline ends. This CDR3 has 15 residues. CDR3 DNA: TGTGCCAGCAGGTTGACCGGGAGTGGAAGGAGCGAGCAGTACTTC. It codes for CASRLTGSGRSEQYF.

This clone was counted between two and nine times. The rearrangement uses TRBV28 and TRBJ2-2; tentative D call: TRBD2 (5 bases). The V end was cut by 3 bases, the J end by 10 bases, with 12 bases between. CDR3 size: 13 residues. In germline, CDR1 is MDHEN, CDR2 SYDVKM. The CDR3 is CASSLGSGKELFF. CDR3 bases: TGTGCCAGCAGTTTGGGGTCGGGGAAGGAGCTGTTTTTT. The variable domain in full, completed from reference TRBV28 and TRBJ2-2, reads DVKVTQSSRYLVKRTGEKVFLECVQDMDHENMFWYRQDPGLGLRLIYFSYDVKMKEKGDIPEGYSVSREKKERFSLILESASTNQTSMYLCASSLGSGKELFFGEGSRLTVL.